This entry features one T cell receptor (beta chain) sequence. Antigen specificity is unknown. These data originate in a study of monozygotic twins with inflammatory bowel disease. Findings and caveats of the study: Clonotype sharing was lower in IBD patients than healthy twins, most markedly with disease activity.

This CDR3 is built from 15 residues. Germline CDR1 reads SGHTA; CDR2 reads FQGNSA. Investigators made cDNA in eight separate reactions per sample. Both the TCRalpha cDNA and the TCRbeta cDNA were taken through two nested PCRs, lasting about 17 and 10 cycles. TCRdb re-called the 5' RACE reads, yielding one record per CDR3 amino acid sequence without DNA. Its clone listing holds over 110,000 distinct CDR3 sequences. This receptor was identified in a human donor with ulcerative colitis or Crohn's disease, or a healthy co-twin of an affected twin (not recorded which). V and J are TRBV7-2 and TRBJ2-2; with no DNA, the TCRdb D assignment of TRBD2 cannot be verified. The sample comprised blood. The CDR3 region is CASRPGTFNTGELFF.